What follows is one T cell receptor beta chain and its context. The antigen is not known. The sample is drawn from a study of T cells in localized non-small cell lung cancer. Trimming removed 8 bases from V and 5 bases from J, with 9 bases in between. Germline CDR1 and CDR2: ENHRY and SYGVKD. CDR3 length: 12 amino acids. Study results and limitations: In uninvolved adjacent lung, T cell clonality reached its highest value, exceeding tumor.

Data came from immunoSEQ multiplex PCR; TCRdb stores just in-frame clones and leaves some out. The profile shows 75,000 to 95,000 clones, roughly 87% of them singletons. The TCR sequence derives from a man between 40 and 70 years old with stage I squamous cell lung carcinoma. The sample consisted of peripheral blood, taken before any cancer treatment. The chain links TRBV10-3 to TRBJ2-2, with D tentatively TRBD2 (5 bases). CDR3 in amino acids: CAIFRGTGELFF. In DNA form, the CDR3 reads TGTGCCATCTTTCGGGGAACCGGGGAGCTGTTTTTT.